This TCR beta chain is drawn from a study of T cell responses to AZD1222 COVID-19 vaccine. Sequencing was performed with immunoSEQ multiplex PCR; in TCRdb, only in-frame clones are kept and a portion is missing. Of roughly 160,000 clones listed, 85% to 95% were seen once; the top ten hold roughly 0.9%. In this sample, this clone turned up a few times. CDR1 SEHNR and CDR2 FQNEAQ come from the germline V gene (reference sequence). The ends were cut back, 2 bases at V and 6 bases at J, with 14 bases in the middle. The CDR3 consists of 15 residues. The chain joins TRBV7-9 to TRBJ2-1; maybe TRBD2 (7 bases). The starting material was peripheral blood, obtained on day 0 of AZD1222 vaccination. The sequence derives from an adult in good health. CDR3 region: CASSLSGGQGNEQFF. The DNA for the CDR3 is TGTGCCAGCAGCTTATCGGGGGGCCAAGGCAATGAGCAGTTCTTC.